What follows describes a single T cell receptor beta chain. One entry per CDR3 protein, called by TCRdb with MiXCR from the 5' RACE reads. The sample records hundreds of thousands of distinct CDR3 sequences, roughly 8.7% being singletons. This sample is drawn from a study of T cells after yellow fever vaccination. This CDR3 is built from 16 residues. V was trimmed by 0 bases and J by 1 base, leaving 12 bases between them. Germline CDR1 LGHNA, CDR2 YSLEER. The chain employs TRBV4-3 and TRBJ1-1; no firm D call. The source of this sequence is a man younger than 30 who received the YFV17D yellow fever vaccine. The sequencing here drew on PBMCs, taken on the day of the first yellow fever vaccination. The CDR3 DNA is TGCGCCAGCAGCCAAGATTTTGGGAACACGAACACTGAAGCTTTCTTT. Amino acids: CASSQDFGNTNTEAFF.